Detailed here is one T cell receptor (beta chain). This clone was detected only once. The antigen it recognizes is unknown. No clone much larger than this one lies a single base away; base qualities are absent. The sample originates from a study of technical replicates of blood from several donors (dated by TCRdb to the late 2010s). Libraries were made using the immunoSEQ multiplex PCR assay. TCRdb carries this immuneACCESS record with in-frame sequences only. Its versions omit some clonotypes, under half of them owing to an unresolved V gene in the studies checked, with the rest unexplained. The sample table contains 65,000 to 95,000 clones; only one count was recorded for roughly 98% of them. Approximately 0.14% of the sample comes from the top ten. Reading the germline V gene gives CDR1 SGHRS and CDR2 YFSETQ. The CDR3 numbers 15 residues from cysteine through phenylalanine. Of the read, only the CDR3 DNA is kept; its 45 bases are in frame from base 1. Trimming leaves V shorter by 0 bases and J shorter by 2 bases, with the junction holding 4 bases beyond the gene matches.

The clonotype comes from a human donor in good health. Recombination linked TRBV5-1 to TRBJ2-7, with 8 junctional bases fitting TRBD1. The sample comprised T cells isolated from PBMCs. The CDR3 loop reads CASSLGQGRTYEQYF. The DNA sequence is TGCGCCAGCAGCTTGGGACAGGGGCGGACCTACGAGCAGTACTTC.